These T cell receptor beta chains were read from a single sample in a study of graft-versus-host responses after intestinal transplantation. Profiled with immunoSEQ multiplex PCR; TCRdb holds only in-frame clones, not every one. The sample holds 6,000 to 8,000 clones, about 82% seen once. Source: ileum tissue, taken just under 130 days after transplant. Every receptor here comes from a human patient who received an intestinal transplant, so some T cells may come from the graft donor. The CDR3 runs from the conserved cysteine through the conserved F or W. Fields, in order: CDR3 DNA, CDR3 protein, clone size, V gene, D gene, J gene. A D gene is named only where the DNA matches it firmly. The size of a clone is reported for some rows only, either as once, few or many, or as a class for expanded clones.

TGTGCCAGTAGTATAGATCGAGGGGGACAGCGAAGGGCTGGCTACACCTTC,CASSIDRGGQRRAGYTF,once,TRBV19,TRBD1,TRBJ1-2
TGTGCCAGCACCAGGACAGGGGGTGGCTCTGGGGCCAACGTCCTGACTTTC,CASTRTGGGSGANVLTF,NA,TRBV11-2,TRBD1,TRBJ2-6
TGTGCCAGCAGTTCTCGACAGGGACGCTCCTACAATGAGCAGTTCTTC,CASSSRQGRSYNEQFF,NA,TRBV6-6,TRBD1,TRBJ2-1
TGCGCCAGCAGCCAAGTGTGGCGTCAGGCGATTTCCTATGGCTACACCTTC,CASSQVWRQAISYGYTF,NA,TRBV4-1,NA,TRBJ1-2
TGTGCCAGCAGTGAATGGGGGAGGAGGACTGAAGCTTTCTTT,CASSEWGRRTEAFF,NA,TRBV6-1,NA,TRBJ1-1
TGTGCCAGCAGCCCGCTGACCCGATTCTCTGGAAACACCATATATTTT,CASSPLTRFSGNTIYF,few,TRBV7-9,NA,TRBJ1-3
TGTGCCAGCAGCGTCGCGAGCTATGGCTACACCTTC,CASSVASYGYTF,NA,TRBV2,NA,TRBJ1-2
TGTGCCAGCTCACAACTAGCGGGAAGTACCGGGGAGCTGTTTTTT,CASSQLAGSTGELFF,NA,TRBV18,TRBD2,TRBJ2-2
TGTGCCAGTAGTTCCCCTACGCAGGGGGGAGAGACCCAGTACTTC,CASSSPTQGGETQYF,NA,TRBV19,NA,TRBJ2-5
TGTGCCAGCAGTTTCGGGGGAACCTACAATGAGCAGTTCTTC,CASSFGGTYNEQFF,NA,TRBV6-1,NA,TRBJ2-1
TGTGCCAGCAGTACCGGGACTAGCGGGACCCGGTCTCGCGAGCAGTACTTC,CASSTGTSGTRSREQYF,NA,TRBV27,TRBD2,TRBJ2-7
TGCGCCAGCAGCCGCTTTCTTAACACAGATACGCAGTATTTT,CASSRFLNTDTQYF,NA,TRBV4-1,NA,TRBJ2-3
TGTGCCAGCAGCTCCAGACTAGCGGGGAACACCGGGGAGCTGTTTTTT,CASSSRLAGNTGELFF,NA,TRBV7-9,TRBD2,TRBJ2-2
TGCGCCAGCAGCTCTGGACAGGGGCGGGAAAAACTGTTTTTT,CASSSGQGREKLFF,NA,TRBV5-1,TRBD1,TRBJ1-4
TGTGCCAGCAGCTTTTCCGGGGAGAGGGGAAAACTGTTTTTT,CASSFSGERGKLFF,once,TRBV11-2,NA,TRBJ1-4
TGTGCTAGTGGTTTGGTGGATGGCAATCAGCCCCAGCATTTT,CASGLVDGNQPQHF,once,TRBV12-5,NA,TRBJ1-5
TGTGCCAGCAGCTTAGCATTAGGGGGGGCCTACGAGCAGTACTTC,CASSLALGGAYEQYF,NA,TRBV7-6,NA,TRBJ2-7
TGTGCCAGCAGCTTGAGGGGGATGAGCAGCACAGATACGCAGTATTTT,CASSLRGMSSTDTQYF,NA,TRBV5-8,NA,TRBJ2-3
TGTGCCAGCAGCCCGCCCGGGGAAGTGGGAGAGACCCAGTACTTC,CASSPPGEVGETQYF,NA,TRBV11-2,NA,TRBJ2-5
TGTGCCAGCAGCTCCAGGGGAGGCAGAGAAACCAATGAGCAGTTCTTC,CASSSRGGRETNEQFF,few,TRBV7-9,NA,TRBJ2-1
TGCGCCAGCAGCTCCTACAGGGGGCAAGGCGGGGAGCTGTTTTTT,CASSSYRGQGGELFF,NA,TRBV5-1,TRBD1,TRBJ2-2
TGTGCCAGCAGCGTAGGAGAGGGGGGCGCGAACCAGCCCCAGCATTTT,CASSVGEGGANQPQHF,NA,TRBV9,NA,TRBJ1-5
TGTGCCAGTAGTACATTAGGGACAACCGGTATGAACACTGAAGCTTTCTTT,CASSTLGTTGMNTEAFF,NA,TRBV19,NA,TRBJ1-1
TGTGCCAGCAGCTCCGGGCCCCAAGAGACCCAGTACTTC,CASSSGPQETQYF,once,TRBV11-2,NA,TRBJ2-5
TGTGCCAGCAGTAATACTGCCTACGAGCAGTACTTC,CASSNTAYEQYF,NA,TRBV6-6,NA,TRBJ2-7
TGTGCCAGCAGCTTAATGAGGGGCCACGAGCAGTACTTC,CASSLMRGHEQYF,NA,TRBV13,NA,TRBJ2-7
TGTGCCAGCAGCCTTGGACAGGGGGCGGGCTACACCTTC,CASSLGQGAGYTF,NA,TRBV4-2,TRBD1,TRBJ1-2
TGTGCCAGCAGCTCGCGCCTCCGACAGGGTAGGGACTATGGCTACACCTTC,CASSSRLRQGRDYGYTF,NA,TRBV9,TRBD1,TRBJ1-2
TGCAGTGCTTCAAGGGCCTACGAGCAGTACTTC,CSASRAYEQYF,once,TRBV20-1,NA,TRBJ2-7
TGTGCCAGCAGCGGCCGGGACAGGGGGTGGGATACGCAGTATTTT,CASSGRDRGWDTQYF,NA,TRBV9,TRBD1,TRBJ2-3
TGTGCCAGCAGCTTGGAGGACAGGAGTGACTCCTACGAGCAGCACTTC,CASSLEDRSDSYEQHF,NA,TRBV5-8,TRBD1,TRBJ2-7
TGTGCCAGCAGCTTAATCCTAGAGCAGTTCTTC,CASSLILEQFF,NA,TRBV7-2,NA,TRBJ2-1
TGTGCCAGCAGCGGAATCCACGAGCAGTACTTC,CASSGIHEQYF,NA,TRBV11-2,NA,TRBJ2-7
TGTGCCAGCAGCTTGATTCGGGTCGGTGGAAACACCATATATTTT,CASSLIRVGGNTIYF,NA,TRBV5-6,NA,TRBJ1-3
TGTCCTGGGAGGAGGCAGGGAAAGCGGAGAAAGACCTATGGCTACACCTTC,CPGRRQGKRRKTYGYTF,NA,TRBV22-1,NA,TRBJ1-2
TGCGCCAGCAGTGATCAGGGGGAGGACGAGCAGTACTTC,CASSDQGEDEQYF,NA,TRBV10-1,NA,TRBJ2-7
TGCAGCGTTGACAATGGGAGGCTAGGCGTTTCTCACGAGCAGTACTTC,CSVDNGRLGVSHEQYF,NA,TRBV29-1,NA,TRBJ2-7
TGCAGCGTCTGGGAGAGCCTGAACACTGAAGCTTTCTTT,CSVWESLNTEAFF,NA,TRBV29-1,NA,TRBJ1-1
TGTGCCAGCAGTTACTCGATACAGGGGAATTCACCCCTCCACTTT,CASSYSIQGNSPLHF,NA,TRBV6-6,TRBD1,TRBJ1-6
TGTGCCAGCAGCTCTGCTCGGACTAACACAGATACGCAGTATTTT,CASSSARTNTDTQYF,NA,TRBV11-1,NA,TRBJ2-3
TGTGCCAGCGGGGTCTGGACAGTGGACTCCTACGAGCAGTACTTC,CASGVWTVDSYEQYF,NA,TRBV2,NA,TRBJ2-7
TGTGCCAGCAGCCGTACAACAGGGGCCGAGCAGTACTTC,CASSRTTGAEQYF,once,TRBV4-2,TRBD1,TRBJ2-7
TGTGCCAGTAGTACCTCTAGCGGGGGTCTCGAGCAGTACTTC,CASSTSSGGLEQYF,NA,TRBV19,TRBD2,TRBJ2-7
TGTGCCAGCAGCCTGGGGGGCGGGAGACCCTACGAGCAGTACTTC,CASSLGGGRPYEQYF,NA,TRBV7-2,NA,TRBJ2-7
TGTGCCAGCCACCCGGGACTAGCGATCAAAAACATTCAGTACTTC,CASHPGLAIKNIQYF,NA,TRBV5-5,TRBD2,TRBJ2-4
TGTGCCAGCAGTTACTCGCCAGCGGCCTACGAGCAGTACTTC,CASSYSPAAYEQYF,once,TRBV6-8,NA,TRBJ2-7
TGCGCCAGCAGCCCCTCCTATTCGGGTACGCAGTATTTT,CASSPSYSGTQYF,NA,TRBV4-1,NA,TRBJ2-3
TGCGCCAGCAGCGGCATTACGGGACAGGGGGCAAATGAGCAGTTCTTC,CASSGITGQGANEQFF,NA,TRBV5-1,TRBD1,TRBJ2-1
TGTGCCACCAGCAGAGATATTGGGCCAGGAAGTAGTGAAAAACTGTTTTTT,CATSRDIGPGSSEKLFF,NA,TRBV15,NA,TRBJ1-4